The rows below give T cell receptor beta chains drawn from one sample of a study of cytomegalovirus exposure and HLA in healthy donors. Assay used: immunoSEQ multiplex PCR; TCRdb lists only in-frame clones, some missing. The profile shows approximately 120,000 clones, roughly 80% of them singletons. Sequencing input: PBMCs. The receptor set was obtained from a man aged 18 to 30 in good health and CMV-seronegative. Both conserved end residues are part of each CDR3. The D gene is left open where the match is weak. The listing skips clone size in some rows; elsewhere it reads once, few, many or a size class.

>NA|TRBV11-1|NA|TRBJ2-7
TGTGCCAGCAGCATGACAGGAGTACCGGTGGGCTACGAGCAGTACTTC
CASSMTGVPVGYEQYF
>NA|TRBV15|NA|TRBJ1-5
TGTGCCACCAGCAGAGATGGAGCTAGCAATCAGCCCCAGCATTTT
CATSRDGASNQPQHF
>NA|TRBV5-1|NA|TRBJ2-2
TGCGCCAGCAGAGTTAGCGGGAACACCGGGGAGCTGTTTTTT
CASRVSGNTGELFF
>NA|TRBV5-4|NA|TRBJ2-3
TGTGCCAGCAGCTTGGCCGCGATTTCGGGGGCAGATACGCAGTATTTT
CASSLAAISGADTQYF
>few|TRBV18|NA|TRBJ1-1
TGTGCCAGCTCGACGGACATGAACACTGAAGCTTTCTTT
CASSTDMNTEAFF
>NA|TRBV6-5|NA|TRBJ1-6
TGTGCCAGCAAGTTTCAGTTTAATTCACCCCTCCACTTT
CASKFQFNSPLHF
>NA|TRBV7-6|TRBD2|TRBJ2-3
TGTGCCAGCAGCTTCCTTAGCGGGGGGACAGATACGCAGTATTTT
CASSFLSGGTDTQYF
>NA|TRBV13|TRBD1|TRBJ2-5
TGTGCCAGCAGCTCCCTGGGACAGGAGCAGTACTTC
CASSSLGQEQYF
>NA|TRBV2|TRBD2|TRBJ2-1
TGTGCCAGCTCGAAAGCTACTAGCGGGGGGCATAAGTTCTTC
CASSKATSGGHKFF
>NA|TRBV27|NA|TRBJ1-1
TGTGCCAGCAGTTTATGGGGCGGGAACACTGAAGCTTTCTTT
CASSLWGGNTEAFF
>once|TRBV6-1|TRBD2|TRBJ2-5
TGTGCCAGCAGTTGGACTAGCGAAGAGACCCAGTACTTC
CASSWTSEETQYF
>NA|TRBV11-3|NA|TRBJ2-7
TGTGCCAGCAGCGCAGGAGGGGGACAGATTTCCCACGAGCAGTACTTC
CASSAGGGQISHEQYF
>NA|TRBV2|TRBD2|TRBJ2-1
TGTGCCATCCTGGCAACTAGCGGGGTCGTTTCCTACAATGAGCAGTTCTTC
CAILATSGVVSYNEQFF
>NA|TRBV7-8|NA|TRBJ2-3
TGTGCCAGCAGCGTCCTACAGGGTCTAACAGATACGCAGTATTTT
CASSVLQGLTDTQYF
>NA|TRBV4-2|TRBD1|TRBJ1-1
TGTGCCAGCAGCCCTAGACAGGGGGGCGTCGAGAACACTGAAGCTTTCTTT
CASSPRQGGVENTEAFF
>NA|TRBV25-1|TRBD1|TRBJ1-4
TGTGCCAGCAGTGGGACAGGGGATATGGGAACTAATGAAAAACTGTTTTTT
CASSGTGDMGTNEKLFF
>NA|TRBV4-2|TRBD2|TRBJ2-5
TGTGCCAGCAGCCAGGGGGAAGTAGCGGGGGGTCTGAATAAAGAGACCCAGTACTTC
CASSQGEVAGGLNKETQYF
>few|TRBV5-6|NA|TRBJ1-6
TGTGCCAGCAGCGGCTCCGGCGGGACGGCGCCGTATAATTCACCCCTCCACTTT
CASSGSGGTAPYNSPLHF
>NA|TRBV14|NA|TRBJ2-7
TGTGCCAGCAGCCAGGTTTTCTCAGGGAAGCAGTACTTC
CASSQVFSGKQYF
>NA|TRBV7-9|TRBD1|TRBJ1-1
TGTTCCAGCAGCTTAGAGGTAGGGGGCGACACTGAAGCTTTCTTT
CSSSLEVGGDTEAFF
>NA|TRBV29-1|TRBD1|TRBJ2-7
TGCAGCGTGCTGGGACAGACCTACGAGCAGTACTTC
CSVLGQTYEQYF
>few|TRBV6-1|TRBD1|TRBJ2-7
TGTGCCAGCAGTGACAGACAGGGTAACGAGCAGTACTTC
CASSDRQGNEQYF
>NA|TRBV19|NA|TRBJ1-5
TGTGCCAGTAGTACCCCGCGGATTGGGCCCCAGCATTTT
CASSTPRIGPQHF
>NA|TRBV5-4|TRBD2|TRBJ2-3
TGTGCCAGCAGCTTGACTAGCGGATCCACAGATACGCAGTATTTT
CASSLTSGSTDTQYF
>NA|TRBV9|TRBD2|TRBJ2-3
TGTGCCAGCAGCCCCTTGGGTTTTAGCGGGGGCACAGATACGCAGTATTTT
CASSPLGFSGGTDTQYF
>once|TRBV2|NA|TRBJ1-2
TGTGCCAGCAGTGACAGGCAGAGTTTCTATGGCTACACCTTC
CASSDRQSFYGYTF
>NA|TRBV6-5|TRBD1|TRBJ2-5
TGTGCCAGCAGTTACGGGACAGGGGGCTCCCAAGAGACCCAGTACTTC
CASSYGTGGSQETQYF
>NA|TRBV5-6|NA|TRBJ1-5
TGTGCCAGCAGCTTGGGGCGGGACCAGCCCCAGCATTTT
CASSLGRDQPQHF
>NA|TRBV7-2|NA|TRBJ1-6
TGTGCCAGCAGCTTAGCTGCGCCGACGGGCTCCTATAATTCACCCCTCCACTTT
CASSLAAPTGSYNSPLHF
>once|TRBV6-6|TRBD2|TRBJ2-1
TGTGCCAGCAGTTACTCTAGCGGGGGGGCTTATGAGCAGTTCTTC
CASSYSSGGAYEQFF
>few|TRBV7-2|NA|TRBJ2-5
TGTGCCAGCAGCTTTGGAGTCCTGGACCAAGAGACCCAGTACTTC
CASSFGVLDQETQYF
>NA|TRBV10-3|TRBD2|TRBJ2-5
TGTGCCATCAGTGCCCGGACTAGCCAAGAGACCCAGTACTTC
CAISARTSQETQYF
>NA|TRBV19|NA|TRBJ1-1
TGTGCCAGTAGTCCACTATGGGGCGACACTGAAGCTTTCTTT
CASSPLWGDTEAFF
>once|TRBV19|TRBD1|TRBJ1-2
TGTGCCAGTAGTATGGACAGGCCCCGAGACTATGGCTACACCTTC
CASSMDRPRDYGYTF
>NA|TRBV5-1|NA|TRBJ2-1
TGCGCCAGCAGCTTGGGGACACTCTACAATGAGCAGTTCTTC
CASSLGTLYNEQFF
>NA|TRBV29-1|TRBD2|TRBJ2-5
TGCAGCGTTGGACAATGGACTAGCGGGGGGGAAGAGACCCAGTACTTC
CSVGQWTSGGEETQYF
>NA|TRBV6-5|NA|TRBJ2-6
TGTGCCAGCCACAAGTCACGAACTGGGGCCAACGTCCTGACTTTC
CASHKSRTGANVLTF
>NA|TRBV5-6|NA|TRBJ2-1
TGTGCCAGCAGCTTGGACCTAGGAAACAATGAGCAGTTCTTC
CASSLDLGNNEQFF
>NA|TRBV7-9|TRBD1|TRBJ1-2
TGTTCCAGCAGCTTGGGGACAGGGGGCTCTGGCTACACCTTC
CSSSLGTGGSGYTF
>few|TRBV21-1|NA|TRBJ2-7
TGTGCCAGCAGCAAAGGAGGCTCCGGACTAGCCTCCTACGAGCAGTACTTC
CASSKGGSGLASYEQYF
>NA|TRBV5-1|NA|TRBJ1-4
TGCGCCAGCAGTTTTATGGGCCCGACAACTAATGAAAAACTGTTTTTT
CASSFMGPTTNEKLFF
>NA|TRBV5-6|NA|TRBJ1-2
TGTGCCAGCAGCCCAGATTCTTCTTCAAACTATGGCTACACCTTC
CASSPDSSSNYGYTF
>NA|TRBV7-9|NA|TRBJ2-1
TGTGCCAGCAGCTTAGAGATACAGGAGCAGTTCTTC
CASSLEIQEQFF
>NA|TRBV4-1|NA|TRBJ2-7
TGCGCCAGCAGCCGAGACCTAGCCTACGAGCAGTACTTC
CASSRDLAYEQYF
>NA|TRBV6-1|NA|TRBJ2-2
TGTGCCAGCAGTGCATCCTCCAGGGGAACCGGGGAGCTGTTTTTT
CASSASSRGTGELFF
>NA|TRBV5-1|NA|TRBJ1-1
TGCGCCAGCAGCTTATACTCAGGGAACACTGAAGCTTTCTTT
CASSLYSGNTEAFF
>NA|TRBV18|NA|TRBJ2-5
TGTGCCAGCTCACCCCCGGGGATAGATCGTGAGACCCAGTACTTC
CASSPPGIDRETQYF
>NA|TRBV11-3|NA|TRBJ2-2
TGTGCCAGCAGCTTAAGTGGGCCCGGGGAGCTGTTTTTT
CASSLSGPGELFF
>once|TRBV28|NA|TRBJ1-4
TGTGCCAGCGGAGGATCTCTGGGGGAAAAACTGTTTTTT
CASGGSLGEKLFF
>NA|TRBV2|NA|TRBJ1-1
TGTGCCAGACAGGTGAACACTGAAGCTTTCTTT
CARQVNTEAFF
>NA|TRBV7-8|NA|TRBJ2-4
TGTGCCAGCAGCTTTCTGACAGGGAGGCCCCTCGGGGCCAAAAACATTCAGTACTTC
CASSFLTGRPLGAKNIQYF
>NA|TRBV29-1|TRBD1|TRBJ1-1
TGCAGCGATGGGGGGACAGGGGGCACTGAAGCTTTCTTT
CSDGGTGGTEAFF